Sequencing of this T cell receptor beta chain was carried out in a study of cytomegalovirus exposure and HLA in healthy donors (dated by TCRdb to 2016 to 2017). Context from the whole study: The roughly 670 repertoires of the first cohort and the 95 to 150 validation repertoires were produced on the same platform, according to a later analysis. To predict cytomegalovirus infection status, the study combined high-throughput TCR immunosequencing, statistical association of individual TCRs with disease status, and machine learning. In addition to the first cohort of 666 subjects, a separate validation cohort of approximately 130 different subjects was used. The study aimed to test whether signatures of past pathogen exposure could be identified by cataloging public T cell receptors.

The donors were included in the validation cohort of over a hundred subjects, a group kept apart from the roughly 670-subject first cohort. The research as a whole found: Cytomegalovirus status was reported to be diagnosed by the classifier with high specificity and sensitivity in both the original and validation cohorts. The authors suggested that the approach could potentially be generalized to other disease states and immunological phenotypes. The study gave a list of over 150 TCR beta chains associated with cytomegalovirus. The validation cohort had no HLA typing available for a later analysis, so co-occurrence within that cohort was assessed over all 120 or so repertoires. A later analysis found that TCRs clustered in the first cohort also tended to co-occur in the 120 validation repertoires, with 94% of cluster scores above 0. Across donors, most TCR sequences were observed very rarely, whereas some public TCRs were present in many individuals. In vitro tests confirmed that a few of the cytomegalovirus-associated TCR beta chains recognize cytomegalovirus antigens.

Concerning this clone: Its antigen remains unidentified. One base away there is no much larger clone; base qualities are not given.

The method behind the library was the immunoSEQ multiplex PCR assay. The paper's data handling went like this. To diagnose cytomegalovirus status from the catalog of TCR beta chain sequences, a statistical classification framework was built. Not all clones reach the TCRdb copy of this immuneACCESS table, which keeps in-frame sequences only. Checked studies attribute under half of the gap to unresolved V genes and leave the rest unexplained. From that table come the V and J calls and clone size; the DNA was used to work out D and trimming. This sample is represented by approximately 100,000 clones; roughly 90% of them were singletons. The ten largest clones take up less than 2.5% of the sample. This sequence originates from a woman aged 18-30 years in good health and CMV-seronegative. The sample was PBMCs.

The CDR3 region: CSVPDQTGNYGYTF. The DNA reads TGCAGCGTACCAGATCAGACAGGGAACTATGGCTACACCTTC. The rearranged chain carries TRBV29-1 and TRBJ1-2; 7 central nucleotides agree with TRBD1. CDR1 SQVTM and CDR2 ANQGSEA were looked up in the germline V gene. Clipping removes 6 bases from V and 2 bases from J, with 9 as the unmatched junction base count. Including cysteine and phenylalanine, the CDR3 has 14 amino acids. The read is trimmed to its CDR3 DNA, 42 bases read in frame from base 1.